The entry below gives a single T cell receptor (beta chain) sequence along with its context. Antigen: not known. The germline V gene has CDR1 SEHNR and CDR2 FQNEAQ (reference sequence). The CDR3 is 14 amino acids. One entry per CDR3 protein, without DNA, is what TCRdb gives after re-calling the 5' RACE reads. The listing contains 200,000 to 300,000 distinct CDR3 sequences. This record comes from a study of T cells expressing NK-cell markers. Findings of the study overall: A few donors' CD3+CD56-NKG2C+ cells were dominated by the same clonotypes.

The receptor was isolated from a man aged 18 to 29 in good health. The chain employs TRBV7-9 and TRBJ1-4; the TCRdb D gene call, TRBD1, has no DNA to confirm it. Sequenced input: blood T cells: a sorted CD56 or NKG2C T cell subset, CD4+ or CD8+ T cells, or bulk PBMC T cells (not recorded which). This CDR3 is CASIGGQGQEKLFF.